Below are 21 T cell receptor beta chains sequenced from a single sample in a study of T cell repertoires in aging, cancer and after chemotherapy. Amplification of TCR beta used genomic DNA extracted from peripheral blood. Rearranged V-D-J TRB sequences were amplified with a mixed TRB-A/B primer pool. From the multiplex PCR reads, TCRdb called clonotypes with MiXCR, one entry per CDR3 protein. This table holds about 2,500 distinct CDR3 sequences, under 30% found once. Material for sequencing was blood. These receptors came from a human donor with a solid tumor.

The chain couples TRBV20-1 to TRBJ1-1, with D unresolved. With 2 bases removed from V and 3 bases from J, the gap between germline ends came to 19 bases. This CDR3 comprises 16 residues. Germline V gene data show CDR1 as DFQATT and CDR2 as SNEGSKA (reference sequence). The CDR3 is CSARSATKRFDTEAFF. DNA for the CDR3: TGCAGTGCTAGATCGGCGACAAAGCGCTTCGACACTGAAGCTTTCTTT.

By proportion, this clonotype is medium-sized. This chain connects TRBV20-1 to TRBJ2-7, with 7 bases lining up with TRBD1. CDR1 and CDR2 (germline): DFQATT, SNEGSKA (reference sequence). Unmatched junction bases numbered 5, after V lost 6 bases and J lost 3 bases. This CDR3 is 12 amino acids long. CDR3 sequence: CSAPGQFYEQYF. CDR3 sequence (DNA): TGCAGTGCGCCGGGACAGTTCTACGAGCAGTACTTC.

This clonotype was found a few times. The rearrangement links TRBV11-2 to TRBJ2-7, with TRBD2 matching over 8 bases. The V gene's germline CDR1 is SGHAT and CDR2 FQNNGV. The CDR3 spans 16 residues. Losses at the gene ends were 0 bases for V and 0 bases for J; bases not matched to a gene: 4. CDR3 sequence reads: CASSLDLAGNSYEQYF. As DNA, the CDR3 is TGTGCCAGCAGCTTAGATTTAGCGGGGAACTCCTACGAGCAGTACTTC. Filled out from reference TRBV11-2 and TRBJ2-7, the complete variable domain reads EAGVAQSPRYKIIEKRQSVAFWCNPISGHATLYWYQQILGQGPKLLIQFQNNGVVDDSQLPKDRFSAERLKGVDSTLKIQPAKLEDSAVYLCASSLDLAGNSYEQYFGPGTRLTVT.

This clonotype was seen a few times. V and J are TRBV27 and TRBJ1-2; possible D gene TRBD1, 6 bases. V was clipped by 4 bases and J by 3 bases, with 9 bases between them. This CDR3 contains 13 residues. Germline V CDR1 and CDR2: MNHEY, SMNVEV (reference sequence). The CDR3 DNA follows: TGTGCCAGCAGTTCGCGGACAGACTATGGCTACACCTTC. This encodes CASSSRTDYGYTF.

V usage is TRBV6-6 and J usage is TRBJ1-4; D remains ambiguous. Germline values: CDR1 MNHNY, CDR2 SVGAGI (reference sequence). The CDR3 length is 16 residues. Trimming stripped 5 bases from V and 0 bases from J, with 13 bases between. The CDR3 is CASSPLGPATNEKLFF. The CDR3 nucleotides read TGTGCCAGCAGTCCCCTTGGGCCTGCAACTAATGAAAAACTGTTTTTT.

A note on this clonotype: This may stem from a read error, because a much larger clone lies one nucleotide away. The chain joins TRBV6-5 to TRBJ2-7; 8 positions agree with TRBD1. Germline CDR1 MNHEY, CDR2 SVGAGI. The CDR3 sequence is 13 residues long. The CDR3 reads CASSRDRGYEQHF. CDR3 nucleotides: TGTGCCAGCAGTCGAGACAGGGGCTACGAGCAGCACTTC.

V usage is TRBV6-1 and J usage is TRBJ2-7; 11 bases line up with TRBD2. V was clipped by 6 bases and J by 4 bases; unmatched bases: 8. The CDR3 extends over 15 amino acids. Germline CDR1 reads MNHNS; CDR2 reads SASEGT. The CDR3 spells CASRLLAGGSYEQYF. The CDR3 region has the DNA TGTGCCAGCAGATTATTAGCGGGGGGGAGTTACGAGCAGTACTTC.

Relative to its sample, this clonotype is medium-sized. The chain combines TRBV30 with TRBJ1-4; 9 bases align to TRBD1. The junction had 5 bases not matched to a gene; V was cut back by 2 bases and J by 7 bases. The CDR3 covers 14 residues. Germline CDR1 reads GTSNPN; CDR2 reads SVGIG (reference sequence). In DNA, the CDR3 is TGTGCCTGGAGTACCGGGACAGGGAGTGAAAAACTGTTTTTT. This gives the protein CAWSTGTGSEKLFF.

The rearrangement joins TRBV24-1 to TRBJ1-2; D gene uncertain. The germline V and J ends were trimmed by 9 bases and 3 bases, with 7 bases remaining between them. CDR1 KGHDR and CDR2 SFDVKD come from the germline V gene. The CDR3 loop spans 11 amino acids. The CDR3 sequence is CATYGDYGYTF. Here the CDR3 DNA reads TGTGCCACCTATGGGGACTATGGCTACACCTTC.

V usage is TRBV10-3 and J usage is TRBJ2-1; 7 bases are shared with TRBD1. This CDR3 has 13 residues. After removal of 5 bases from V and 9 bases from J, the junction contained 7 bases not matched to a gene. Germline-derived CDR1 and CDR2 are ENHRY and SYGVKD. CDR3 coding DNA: TGTGCCATCAGTATTTTAGGGGGCAGTGAGCAGTTCTTC. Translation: CAISILGGSEQFF.

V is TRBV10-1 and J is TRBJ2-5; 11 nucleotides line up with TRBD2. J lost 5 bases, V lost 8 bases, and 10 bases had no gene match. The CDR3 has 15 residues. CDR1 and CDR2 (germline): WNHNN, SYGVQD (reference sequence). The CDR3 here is CASLSSGGSRETQYF. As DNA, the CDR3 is TGCGCCAGCCTTTCTAGCGGGGGGTCACGGGAGACCCAGTACTTC.

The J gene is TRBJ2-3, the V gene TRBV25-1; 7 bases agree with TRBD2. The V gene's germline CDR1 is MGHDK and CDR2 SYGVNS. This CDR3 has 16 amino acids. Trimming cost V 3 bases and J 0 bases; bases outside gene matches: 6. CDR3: CASSDRSGPSTDTQYF. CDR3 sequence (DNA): TGTGCCAGCAGTGATCGTAGCGGGCCTAGCACAGATACGCAGTATTTT.

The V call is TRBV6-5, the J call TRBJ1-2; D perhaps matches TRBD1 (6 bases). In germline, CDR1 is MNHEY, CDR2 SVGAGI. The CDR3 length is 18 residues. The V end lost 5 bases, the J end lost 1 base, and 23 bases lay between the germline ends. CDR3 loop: CASSEPPVGGVYNYGYTF. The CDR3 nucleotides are TGTGCCAGCAGTGAACCCCCCGTAGGGGGGGTATATAACTATGGCTACACCTTC.

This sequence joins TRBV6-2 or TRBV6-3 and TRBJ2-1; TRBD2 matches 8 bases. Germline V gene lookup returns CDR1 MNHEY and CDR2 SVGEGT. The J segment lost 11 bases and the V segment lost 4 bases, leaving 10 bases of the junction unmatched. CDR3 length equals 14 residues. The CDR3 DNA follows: TGTGCCAGCAGTTTAACCGGGACTAGGGTTCAGCAGTTCTTC. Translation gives CASSLTGTRVQQFF.

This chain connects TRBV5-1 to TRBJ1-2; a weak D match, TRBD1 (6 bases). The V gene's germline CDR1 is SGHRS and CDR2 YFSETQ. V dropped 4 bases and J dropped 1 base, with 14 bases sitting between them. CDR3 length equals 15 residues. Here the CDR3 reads CASSATGSLNYGYTF. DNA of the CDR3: TGCGCCAGCAGCGCGACAGGATCACTTAACTATGGCTACACCTTC.

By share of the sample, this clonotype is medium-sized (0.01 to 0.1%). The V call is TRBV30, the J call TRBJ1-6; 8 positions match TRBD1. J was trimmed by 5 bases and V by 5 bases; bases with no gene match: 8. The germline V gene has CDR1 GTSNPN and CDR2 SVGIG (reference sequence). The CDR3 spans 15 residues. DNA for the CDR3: TGTGCCTGGGCGAACTACAGGGGGAATAATTCACCCCTCCACTTT. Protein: CAWANYRGNNSPLHF.

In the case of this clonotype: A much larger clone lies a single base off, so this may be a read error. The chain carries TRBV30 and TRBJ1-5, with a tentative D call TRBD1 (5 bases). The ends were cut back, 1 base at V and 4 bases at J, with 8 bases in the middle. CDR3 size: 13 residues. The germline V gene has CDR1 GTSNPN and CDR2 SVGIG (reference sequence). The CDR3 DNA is TGTGCCTGGAGTGGGGGGAGAAATCAGCCCCAGCATTTT. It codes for CAWSGGRNQPQHF.

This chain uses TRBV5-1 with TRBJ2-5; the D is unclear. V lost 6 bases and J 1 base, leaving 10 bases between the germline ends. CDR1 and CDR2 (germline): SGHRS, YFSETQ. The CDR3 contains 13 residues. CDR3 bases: TGCGCCAGCACTAGGGAACGCCAAGAGACCCAGTACTTC. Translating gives CASTRERQETQYF.

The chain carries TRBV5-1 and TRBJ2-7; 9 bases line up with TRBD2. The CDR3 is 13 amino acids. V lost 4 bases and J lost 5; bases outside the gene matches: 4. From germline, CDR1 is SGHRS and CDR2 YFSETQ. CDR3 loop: CASSPRTSDEQYF. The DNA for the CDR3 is TGCGCCAGCAGCCCAAGGACTAGCGACGAGCAGTACTTC.

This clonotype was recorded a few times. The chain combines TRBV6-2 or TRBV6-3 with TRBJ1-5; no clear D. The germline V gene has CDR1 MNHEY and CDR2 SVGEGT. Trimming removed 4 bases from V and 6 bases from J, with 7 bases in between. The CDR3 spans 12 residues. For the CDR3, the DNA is TGTGCCAGCAGTTTTTTGTCTCAGCCCCAGCATTTT. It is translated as CASSFLSQPQHF.

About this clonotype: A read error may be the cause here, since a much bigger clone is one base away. CDR3 residues: CASSLTEGARETQYF. CDR3 in DNA: TGTGCCAGCAGCTTAACAGAGGGGGCGCGAGAGACCCAGTACTTC. V gene TRBV7-2 combines with J gene TRBJ2-5; 7 nucleotides align to TRBD1. Germline V lookup: CDR1 SGHTA, CDR2 FQGNSA. J lost 4 bases, V lost 2 bases, and 7 bases had no gene match. This CDR3 is built from 15 residues.